Below, 30 T cell receptor beta chains from the same sample are listed, as sequenced in a study of early T cells in non-severe SARS-CoV-2 infection. A single record per CDR3 protein comes from TCRdb applying MiXCR to the 5' RACE reads. Of 45,000 to 60,000 distinct CDR3 sequences in the sample, more than 7.5% were seen once. Sequencing used whole blood. The receptors shown here come from an adult who was a healthcare worker with PCR-confirmed SARS-CoV-2 infection or an uninfected control (not recorded which).

This clonotype came up many times. The chain is built from TRBV6-1 and TRBJ2-1; 11 bases are shared with TRBD2. This CDR3 is built from 19 residues. Per germline, CDR1 MNHNS and CDR2 SASEGT. V dropped 1 base and J dropped 7; count of bases not matched to a gene: 15. CDR3: CASSEEAGAGSGRENEQFF. Written as DNA, the CDR3 is TGTGCCAGCAGTGAAGAGGCAGGCGCTGGTAGCGGGAGGGAGAATGAGCAGTTCTTC.

The rearrangement joins TRBV29-1 to TRBJ1-5, with D unclear. The germline V gene has CDR1 SQVTM and CDR2 ANQGSEA. V dropped 2 bases and J dropped 2 bases, with 13 bases sitting between them. This CDR3 contains 15 residues. Here the CDR3 DNA reads TGCAGCGTTGAACTCGCCCCGGACGGCAATCAGCCCCAGCATTTT. Translation gives CSVELAPDGNQPQHF.

The rearrangement links TRBV28 to TRBJ2-1, with D hard to call. The CDR3 extends over 16 amino acids. Germline loops: CDR1 MDHEN, CDR2 SYDVKM. With 5 bases removed from V and 1 base from J, the gap between germline ends came to 15 bases. The CDR3 nucleotides read TGTGCCAGCAGTACGACTCAAGCAGTATCCTACAATGAGCAGTTCTTC. It encodes CASSTTQAVSYNEQFF.

Many counts were recorded for this clonotype. The chain couples TRBV12-3 or TRBV12-4 to TRBJ1-5, with no clear D. CDR3 size: 13 residues. The V end lost 6 bases, the J end lost 5 bases, and 11 bases lay between the germline ends. In nucleotides, the CDR3 is TGTGCCAGCAGCCCGGGTCTCCATCAGCCCCAGCATTTT. Translation gives CASSPGLHQPQHF.

The V gene is TRBV28, the J gene TRBJ1-5; weak D call: TRBD1 (6 bases). Germline loops: CDR1 MDHEN, CDR2 SYDVKM. V lost 9 bases to trimming and J lost 7 bases, with 16 bases between them. The length of the CDR3 is 13 residues. CDR3 coding DNA: TGTGCCAGTCACGCAGGGGCTTGGCAGCCCCAGCATTTT. This sequence encodes CASHAGAWQPQHF.

There are many counts of this clonotype. The rearrangement joins TRBV15 to TRBJ2-1, with TRBD2 matching 9 bases. From germline, CDR1 is LNHNV and CDR2 YYDKDF (reference sequence). This CDR3 has 17 residues. Trimming at V came to 5 bases and at J to 2 bases, leaving 10 bases not matched to a gene. The CDR3 reads CATSPLLAGDPYNEQFF. CDR3 DNA: TGTGCCACCAGCCCTTTATTAGCGGGAGACCCCTACAATGAGCAGTTCTTC. The variable domain in full, with the rest retrieved from reference TRBV15 and TRBJ2-1, is DAMVIQNPRYQVTQFGKPVTLSCSQTLNHNVMYWYQQKSSQAPKLLFHYYDKDFNNEADTPDNFQSRRPNTSFCFLDIRSPGLGDTAMYLCATSPLLAGDPYNEQFFGPGTRLTVL.

This clonotype was observed many times. The chain links TRBV9 to TRBJ2-1; 8 nucleotides match TRBD1. Germline CDR1 SGDLS, CDR2 YYNGEE. The CDR3 runs 15 residues. The trim removed 3 bases at V and 7 bases at J, leaving 9 bases unmatched. CDR3 sequence (DNA): TGTGCCAGCAGCGCCCGGACAGGGAAAATGAATGAGCAGTTCTTC. Translating gives CASSARTGKMNEQFF.

This clonotype was recorded many times. The rearrangement joins TRBV7-6 to TRBJ1-1; 8 bases are a match to TRBD1. CDR1 and CDR2 (germline): SGHVS, FNYEAQ. V shed 2 bases, J shed 1 base, and the junction held 3 bases outside the gene matches. The CDR3 loop spans 15 amino acids. As DNA, the CDR3 is TGTGCCAGCAGCTTACAGGGGGCGGCGAACACTGAAGCTTTCTTT. Its protein is CASSLQGAANTEAFF.

The chain joins TRBV7-2 to TRBJ2-7; tentatively, D is TRBD2 (6 bases). The ends were cut back, 1 base at V and 1 base at J, with 14 bases in the middle. CDR1 SGHTA and CDR2 FQGNSA come from the germline V gene. The CDR3 extends over 16 amino acids. This CDR3 reads CASSLGGTHTSYEQYF. CDR3 DNA: TGTGCCAGCAGCTTAGGCGGGACTCATACTTCCTACGAGCAGTACTTC.

The chain recombines TRBV7-9 with TRBJ1-6, with D possibly matching TRBD1 (5 bases). This CDR3 contains 14 residues. V lost 5 bases and J lost 7, with 12 bases in between. Germline V gives CDR1 SEHNR, CDR2 FQNEAQ (reference sequence). CDR3: CASSTDRDNSPLHF. The DNA of the CDR3 is TGTGCCAGCAGCACTGACAGAGACAATTCACCCCTCCACTTT.

This clonotype was seen only a few times. The V and J genes are TRBV4-1 and TRBJ2-5; 14 bases are shared with TRBD2. The CDR3 is made up of 18 amino acids. Germline V gene sequence: CDR1 MGHRA, CDR2 YSYEKL. Trimming cost V 1 base and J 1 base; bases outside gene matches: 5. CDR3 nucleotide sequence: TGCGCCAGCAGCCAAGGCTTAGGGACTAGCGGGAGCCAAGAGACCCAGTACTTC. Amino acids: CASSQGLGTSGSQETQYF.

This clonotype was counted many times. The chain carries TRBV20-1 and TRBJ2-3, with TRBD2 identical over 10 bases. In germline, CDR1 is DFQATT, CDR2 SNEGSKA (reference sequence). The CDR3 is 16 residues long. V lost 0 bases and J lost 3; bases outside the gene matches: 6. DNA of the CDR3: TGCAGTGCTAGAGATGTGCTAGCGGGAGAGACAGATACGCAGTATTTT. This sequence encodes CSARDVLAGETDTQYF.

This clonotype showed up just a few times. V usage is TRBV27 and J usage is TRBJ1-1, with D possibly TRBD1 on 5 matching bases. Germline CDR1 MNHEY, CDR2 SMNVEV (reference sequence). V was cut by 8 bases and J by 1 base, with 14 bases left in between. The CDR3 is 14 amino acids. The CDR3 region is CASWFTGQNTEAFF. CDR3 sequence (DNA): TGTGCCAGCTGGTTCACAGGACAGAACACTGAAGCTTTCTTT.

The CDR3 protein is CASNQGGYKNIQYF. The CDR3 nucleotides read TGTGCCAGCAACCAGGGGGGGTACAAAAACATTCAGTACTTC. The chain joins TRBV12-3 or TRBV12-4 to TRBJ2-4; D could derive from TRBD1 or TRBD2 (7 bases each). This CDR3 has 14 residues. V shed 7 bases and J shed 3 bases, with 13 bases lying between them.

This rearrangement joins TRBV6-6 to TRBJ2-1; 7 nucleotides align to TRBD2. This CDR3 has 13 amino acids. Germline loops: CDR1 MNHNY, CDR2 SVGAGI (reference sequence). The trim removed 7 bases at V and 15 bases at J, leaving 15 bases unmatched. The CDR3, as DNA: TGTGCCAGCACCACCACAAGCGGGAATATACCGTTCTTC. Its translation is CASTTTSGNIPFF.

This clonotype was picked up many times. J is TRBJ2-7 and V is TRBV6-5; no definite D call. The CDR3 covers 14 residues. Germline CDR1 reads MNHEY; CDR2 reads SVGAGI. Trimming cost V 0 bases and J 4 bases, with 10 bases left between them. In nucleotides, the CDR3 is TGTGCCAGCAGTTACTCGGGCAGCTTTTACGAGCAGTACTTC. Translation: CASSYSGSFYEQYF.

The rearrangement joins TRBV11-2 to TRBJ2-5; 8 bases are a match to TRBD1. Losses at the gene ends were 5 bases for V and 2 bases for J; bases not matched to a gene: 7. This CDR3 has 15 amino acids. In germline, CDR1 is SGHAT, CDR2 FQNNGV. CDR3 in amino acids: CASSRPGQGQETQYF. CDR3 bases: TGTGCCAGCAGCCGTCCCGGACAGGGACAAGAGACCCAGTACTTC.

Turning to this clonotype: A much larger clone lies one base from this, so it may be a read error. The rearrangement uses TRBV2 and TRBJ1-5; D is possibly TRBD1 (5 bases). The germline V gene encodes CDR1 SNHLY and CDR2 FYNNEI. The CDR3 spans 12 residues. In DNA form, the CDR3 reads TGTGTCAGCAGGAGGGGTGGTCAGCCCCAGCATTTT. Residues: CVSRRGGQPQHF.

Ten or more counts support this clonotype. V gene TRBV2 combines with J gene TRBJ1-1; D not resolved. The CDR3 totals 13 residues. Trimming pared 1 base from V and 5 bases from J, leaving 8 bases between. From germline, CDR1 is SNHLY and CDR2 FYNNEI. The CDR3 protein is CASSEESRTEAFF. DNA of the CDR3: TGTGCCAGCAGTGAAGAGAGTCGGACTGAAGCTTTCTTT.

This clonotype was found a few times. The J gene is TRBJ1-6, the V gene TRBV2; D is unresolved. CDR1 SNHLY and CDR2 FYNNEI come from the germline V gene. The length of the CDR3 is 11 residues. The ends were cut back, 2 bases at V and 15 bases at J, with 8 bases in the middle. This CDR3 reads CASSEQRLLHF. The DNA for the CDR3 is TGTGCCAGCAGTGAACAGAGGCTCCTCCACTTT.

This clonotype came up many times. This chain uses TRBV15 with TRBJ2-1; no clear D gene. Trimming removed 8 bases at V and 0 bases at J, with 11 bases between. The CDR3 loop spans 14 amino acids. Germline CDR1 and CDR2: LNHNV and YYDKDF (reference sequence). The CDR3 nucleotides are TGTGCCACCGCGGTGGCCGACTCCTACAATGAGCAGTTCTTC. Its protein product is CATAVADSYNEQFF.

This clonotype was detected only a few times. This sequence joins TRBV13 and TRBJ1-5; 8 bases are a match to TRBD1. Germline CDR1 reads PRHDT; CDR2 reads FYEKMQ (reference sequence). The CDR3 runs to 15 residues. Unmatched junction bases numbered 3, after V lost 0 bases and J lost 5 bases. This CDR3 is CASSLGGQGYQPQHF. DNA of the CDR3: TGTGCCAGCAGCTTAGGAGGACAGGGATATCAGCCCCAGCATTTT.

This chain uses TRBV27 with TRBJ2-7, with 8 bases fitting TRBD1. This CDR3 has 14 amino acids. Germline trimming cut 5 bases from V and 3 bases from J; bases unmatched to any gene: 6. Germline CDR1 is MNHEY and CDR2 is SMNVEV (reference sequence). The CDR3: CASSPRTGIYEQYF. CDR3 sequence (DNA): TGTGCCAGCAGTCCAAGGACAGGGATCTACGAGCAGTACTTC.

This clonotype has just a few counts. CDR3 coding DNA: TGCGCCAGCAGTACACCCGGGACAGGGGTGTCCTACGAGCAGTACTTC. Its translation: CASSTPGTGVSYEQYF. J is TRBJ2-7 and V is TRBV10-2, with TRBD1 matching over 10 bases. This CDR3 spans 16 amino acids. Trimming at V came to 5 bases and at J to 1 base, leaving 8 bases not matched to a gene. CDR1 and CDR2 from the germline V gene are WSHSY and SAAADI.

Points on this clonotype: This may be a read error: a much more frequent sequence differs by one nucleotide. This sequence joins TRBV28 and TRBJ1-2; D is undetermined. V was cut by 7 bases and J by 10 bases, with 19 bases left in between. This CDR3 region has 13 residues. Germline CDR1 is MDHEN and CDR2 is SYDVKM. The CDR3 loop reads CASTRSETSVYTF. The CDR3 nucleotides are TGTGCCAGCACCAGAAGCGAGACAAGTGTCTACACCTTC.

This clonotype was observed many times. V is TRBV7-9 and J is TRBJ1-2; the D is unclear. This CDR3 has 15 amino acids. The V and J ends lost 1 base and 5 bases respectively, with 14 bases between them. Germline loops: CDR1 SEHNR, CDR2 FQNEAQ (reference sequence). The CDR3 protein is CASSLGFSAPYGYTF. In nucleotides, the CDR3 is TGTGCCAGCAGCTTAGGATTCTCAGCCCCTTATGGCTACACCTTC.

The chain carries TRBV11-2 and TRBJ2-1; D unresolved. Deletions cut 2 bases from V and 9 bases from J, with 5 bases between. The CDR3 sequence is 11 residues long. Germline CDR1 reads SGHAT; CDR2 reads FQNNGV. DNA for the CDR3: TGTGCCAGCAGCTTACTTAGTGAGCAGTTCTTC. Translated, it gives CASSLLSEQFF. The full variable domain, with the rest looked up from reference TRBV11-2 and TRBJ2-1, is EAGVAQSPRYKIIEKRQSVAFWCNPISGHATLYWYQQILGQGPKLLIQFQNNGVVDDSQLPKDRFSAERLKGVDSTLKIQPAKLEDSAVYLCASSLLSEQFFGPGTRLTVL.

This clonotype was picked up many times. The chain is built from TRBV20-1 and TRBJ2-3, with 8 bases lining up with TRBD1. The J segment lost 4 bases and the V segment lost 6 bases, leaving 9 bases of the junction unmatched. Germline loops: CDR1 DFQATT, CDR2 SNEGSKA (reference sequence). The CDR3 is 14 residues long. CDR3 nucleotide sequence: TGCAGTGCATTGACAGGGGCGCAGGCAGATACGCAGTATTTT. The encoded protein is CSALTGAQADTQYF.

In this sample, this clonotype turned up many times. The chain carries TRBV28 and TRBJ2-7, with D possibly matching TRBD1 (5 bases). Trimming shortened V by 5 bases and J by 6 bases, and 8 bases separated the two germline ends. The CDR3 contains 11 residues. Germline-derived CDR1 and CDR2 are MDHEN and SYDVKM. The CDR3 spells CASSKGVEQYF. As DNA, the CDR3 is TGTGCCAGCAGTAAAGGGGTCGAGCAGTACTTC.

This clonotype was detected only a few times. The genes are TRBV29-1 and TRBJ2-2; 11 positions agree with TRBD2. Germline values: CDR1 SQVTM, CDR2 ANQGSEA. Losses at the gene ends were 5 bases for V and 2 bases for J; bases not matched to a gene: 4. This CDR3 comprises 15 residues. The CDR3 coding sequence is TGCAGCGTTTTTGGGACTAGCGGTAACACCGGGGAGCTGTTTTTT. It translates to CSVFGTSGNTGELFF.